This record looks at one T cell receptor (beta chain) sequence and its context. These data are taken from a study of T cell changes during pregnancy in multiple sclerosis. Profiling relied on immunoSEQ multiplex PCR, and the TCRdb table lists in-frame clones only, not all of them. There are approximately 130,000 clones in the sample; 85% to 95% occur only once, and roughly 6.2% lies in the top ten. The CDR3 runs 14 residues. With V trimmed by 6 bases and J by 9 bases, 4 bases remained unmatched. CDR1 SNHLY and CDR2 FYNNEI come from the germline V gene. This clonotype was sampled from a female donor with multiple sclerosis, enrolled in a pregnancy study. The sample consisted of peripheral blood, taken before pregnancy. This chain links TRBV2 with TRBJ2-1, with TRBD2 matching over 14 bases. The CDR3 sequence: CASRGLAGASEQFF. As DNA, the CDR3 is TGTGCCAGCAGGGGACTAGCGGGAGCTTCTGAGCAGTTCTTC.